This is a list of T cell receptor beta chains from one sample in a study of blood T cell repertoires in COVID-19. Produced via immunoSEQ multiplex PCR; TCRdb's table is partial and in-frame only. The table shows 95,000 to 100,000 clones, with roughly 86% occurring only once. Specimen: peripheral blood. Receptors were obtained from a woman in her 30s with acute or convalescent COVID-19. Each CDR3 is given with its conserved first and last residue. The order of the fields is V gene, D gene, clone size, J gene, CDR3 DNA, CDR3 protein. The D gene is left open where the match is weak. For some rows the clone size is stated as once, few or many, or as a class when expanded; others skip it.

TRBV9	.	.	TRBJ1-2	TGTGCCAGCAGCGTATGGCAGGGTTACGGCTACACCTTC	CASSVWQGYGYTF
TRBV10-1	.	.	TRBJ1-4	TGCGCCAGCAGTCCGAGCGCGGATGAAAAACTGTTTTTT	CASSPSADEKLFF
TRBV5-1	.	.	TRBJ2-2	TGCGCCAGCAGCTTAGGGGGAACCGGGGAGCTGTTTTTT	CASSLGGTGELFF
TRBV12-3/TRBV12-4	.	.	TRBJ1-1	TGTGCCAGCAGTTTTACATCGGGGACTGAAGCTTTCTTT	CASSFTSGTEAFF
TRBV28	TRBD1	.	TRBJ2-7	TGTGCCAGCAGTTACATTATTGGACAGGGGGCCGCTTACGAGCAGTACTTC	CASSYIIGQGAAYEQYF
TRBV21-1	.	.	TRBJ1-1	TGTGCCAGCAGCAAAGCGGATCAGGGGGTCGGGTACACTGAAGCTTTCTTT	CASSKADQGVGYTEAFF
TRBV11-3	.	once	TRBJ2-3	TGTGCCAGCAGCTTAGGACAATTTAGAGATACGCAGTATTTT	CASSLGQFRDTQYF
TRBV27	.	.	TRBJ1-2	TGTGCCAGCAGTTTAGCCCGCCAGGGCAACTACTATGGCTACACCTTC	CASSLARQGNYYGYTF
TRBV10-3	TRBD1	.	TRBJ2-7	TGTGCCATCAGTGAGGCCGGGACAGGCTACGAGCAGTACTTC	CAISEAGTGYEQYF
TRBV7-2	.	.	TRBJ2-3	TGTGCCAGCAGCTTAGAAGGGGTAGGGTATGATACGCAGTATTTT	CASSLEGVGYDTQYF
TRBV30	.	.	TRBJ1-2	TGTGCCTGGAGTAGGGAGCAGCCTCGGTACGGCTACACCTTC	CAWSREQPRYGYTF
TRBV7-2	.	.	TRBJ1-1	TGTGCCAGCAGCTTGGGAGGGGGGATGAACACTGAAGCTTTCTTT	CASSLGGGMNTEAFF
TRBV3-1/TRBV3-2	TRBD1	few	TRBJ2-7	TGTGCCAGCAGCCACGGACAGGGGGCGAGGGAGCAGTACTTC	CASSHGQGAREQYF
TRBV10-2	TRBD2	.	TRBJ2-1	TGCGCCAGCAGTGCTGCGCTAGCGGGGTCCTCCCTGAAGCAGTTCTTC	CASSAALAGSSLKQFF
TRBV9	TRBD1	.	TRBJ1-6	TGTGCCAGCAGCGTAGGGGACAGGAGTTCACCCCTCCACTTT	CASSVGDRSSPLHF
TRBV5-6	TRBD1	.	TRBJ2-1	TGTGCCAGCAGCTTGACAGGGGAAAAGAATGAGCAGTTCTTC	CASSLTGEKNEQFF
TRBV19	.	.	TRBJ1-3	TGTGCCAGTAGTATGGTGGCAGCTGGAAACACCATATATTTT	CASSMVAAGNTIYF
TRBV28	TRBD1	.	TRBJ1-5	TGTGCCAGCAGGACAGGGGGGGGAGACCAGCCCCAGCATTTT	CASRTGGGDQPQHF
TRBV4-2	.	.	TRBJ2-7	TGTGCCAGCAGCCACCAGGCCCGGTACGAGCAGTACTTC	CASSHQARYEQYF
TRBV12-3/TRBV12-4	.	.	TRBJ1-5	TGTGCCAGCAGCCACAGTAATTATCCCCAGCATTTT	CASSHSNYPQHF
TRBV30	TRBD1	.	TRBJ1-6	TGTGCCGGACAGGGGGAGAGGAATTCACCCCTCCACTTT	CAGQGERNSPLHF
TRBV5-1	TRBD1	.	TRBJ1-2	TGCGCCAGCAGCCTGACAGGGGGCCCGACCCCTGGCTACACCTTC	CASSLTGGPTPGYTF
TRBV5-8	.	.	TRBJ2-5	TGTGCCAGCAGTCCCGGACAGGCGGGGCAGGGAGAGACCCAGTACTTC	CASSPGQAGQGETQYF
TRBV25-1	.	.	TRBJ1-1	TGTGCCAGTCACAGGGACACTGAAGCTTTCTTT	CASHRDTEAFF
TRBV27	.	.	TRBJ1-5	TGTGCCAGCAGTGGCGACTCAGATCAGCCCCAGCATTTT	CASSGDSDQPQHF
TRBV21-1	.	.	TRBJ1-1	TGTGCCAGCAGCAAAGCGGGGGCCATTGAAGCTTTCTTT	CASSKAGAIEAFF
TRBV6-5	TRBD2	.	TRBJ2-3	TGTGCCAGCAGTTACACGGGACTAGCGGCGGATACGCAGTATTTT	CASSYTGLAADTQYF
TRBV5-1	.	.	TRBJ2-7	TGCGCCAGCAGCACCCTCATTTCGGACAGCGAGCAGTACTTC	CASSTLISDSEQYF
TRBV30	.	.	TRBJ1-6	TGTGCCTGGAGTGTACCGATCCCTATTACCGGGAGTCTCCTCCACTTT	CAWSVPIPITGSLLHF
TRBV5-1	TRBD2	.	TRBJ2-7	TGCGCCAGCAGCTTCTCGGGGGGTTCCTACGAGCAGTACTTC	CASSFSGGSYEQYF
TRBV7-9	.	.	TRBJ2-7	TGTGCCAGCAGCCCCTCGGGACTCCGGAACGAGCAGTACTTC	CASSPSGLRNEQYF
TRBV19	.	.	TRBJ1-5	TGTGCCAGCTGGGGAGGGCCCTATAGCAATCAGCCCCAGCATTTT	CASWGGPYSNQPQHF
TRBV28	TRBD1	.	TRBJ1-1	TGTGCCAGCAGTTTCTATACAGGGGTTGCAGCTTTCTTT	CASSFYTGVAAFF
TRBV28	.	.	TRBJ2-3	TGTGCCAGCAGTCATGAGGTAGGGGGTCGAAATACGCAGTATTTT	CASSHEVGGRNTQYF
TRBV2	TRBD1	.	TRBJ1-6	TGTGCCAGCAGTGAGGGACAGGTTCGGGCCCTCCACTTT	CASSEGQVRALHF
TRBV10-2	.	.	TRBJ2-2	TGCGCCAGCAGTGGCCTCGCGGTTGCGAACACCGGGGAGCTGTTTTTT	CASSGLAVANTGELFF
TRBV18	.	.	TRBJ1-5	TGTGCCAGCTCAGAACAAGGGGATCAGCCCCAGCATTTT	CASSEQGDQPQHF
TRBV5-1	TRBD2	few	TRBJ2-3	TGCGCCAGCAGCTCCCGGACTAGCGGGGACAACACAGATACGCAGTATTTT	CASSSRTSGDNTDTQYF
TRBV9	TRBD2	.	TRBJ2-1	TGTGCCAGCAGCGTAGGCGGGGGTAGCGATGAGCAGTTCTTC	CASSVGGGSDEQFF
TRBV3-1/TRBV3-2	TRBD1	.	TRBJ1-5	TGTGCCAGCAGCCTGACAGGGAGAGGGCAGCCCCAGCATTTT	CASSLTGRGQPQHF
TRBV2	.	.	TRBJ2-7	TGTGCCAGCCCGTCGGTTGAGGGCCCCACCGAGCAGTACTTC	CASPSVEGPTEQYF
TRBV18	TRBD2	.	TRBJ2-3	TGTGCCAGCTCACCTAGCGGGACGGATACGCAGTATTTT	CASSPSGTDTQYF
TRBV6-5	TRBD2	.	TRBJ2-1	TGTGCCAGCATTGCGCGGGGGGTCCCCTACAATGAGCAGTTCTTC	CASIARGVPYNEQFF
TRBV6-5	TRBD1	.	TRBJ1-1	TGTGCCAGCAGTTACGAGGGGGCCGACACTGAAGCTTTCTTT	CASSYEGADTEAFF
TRBV28	TRBD1	few	TRBJ1-6	TGTGCCAGCAACGACCGGGACAGGGACAGTTCACCCCTCCACTTT	CASNDRDRDSSPLHF
TRBV15	.	.	TRBJ2-3	TGTGCCACCTTCGGGGGAGTAGGGGCCAGCACAGATACGCAGTATTTT	CATFGGVGASTDTQYF
TRBV12-3/TRBV12-4	TRBD2	.	TRBJ2-1	TGTGCCAGCAGTAATAGCGGGGGGCCCGGGCAGTTCTTC	CASSNSGGPGQFF
TRBV9	.	.	TRBJ1-4	TGTGCCAGCAGCGCCGACGGGGAGGTTGAAAAACTGTTTTTT	CASSADGEVEKLFF
TRBV5-1	TRBD1	.	TRBJ2-7	TGCGCCAGCAGCTTGGAAACAGGGGGAGACGAGCAGTACTTC	CASSLETGGDEQYF
TRBV9	TRBD2	.	TRBJ2-3	TGTGCCAGCAGCGCCGACGGGGGGGGCACAGATACGCAGTATTTT	CASSADGGGTDTQYF
TRBV6-5	.	.	TRBJ2-1	TGTGCCAGCAGACGGGGGTCCTACAATGAGCAGTTCTTC	CASRRGSYNEQFF
TRBV7-9	.	.	TRBJ1-2	TGTGCCAGCAGCCCCCCGACAGATCCTCGCTACACCTTC	CASSPPTDPRYTF
TRBV19	.	.	TRBJ1-2	TGTGCCAGTAGTATGAGCACTACTAACTATGGCTACACCTTC	CASSMSTTNYGYTF